One sample yielded the 25 T cell receptor beta chains listed below, sequenced in a study of identical twins. TCRdb analysed the 5' RACE reads with MiXCR anew, one entry per CDR3 protein. The data show 200,000 to 250,000 distinct CDR3 sequences, around an eighth seen once. Sequencing input: memory (CD45RO+) T cells sorted from blood. The receptors stem from a young woman in good health.

This clonotype was recorded a few times. This sequence joins TRBV20-1 and TRBJ2-5, with 10 bases aligning to TRBD1. Germline-derived CDR1 and CDR2 are DFQATT and SNEGSKA (reference sequence). J was trimmed by 2 bases and V by 5 bases; bases with no gene match: 5. CDR3 length equals 14 residues. As DNA, the CDR3 is TGCAGTGCTCACCGGGACAGGGGACAAGAGACCCAGTACTTC. It yields the protein CSAHRDRGQETQYF.

This clonotype showed up many times. This chain joins TRBV15 and TRBJ2-3, with D possibly TRBD2 on 6 matching bases. Germline V CDR1 and CDR2: LNHNV, YYDKDF (reference sequence). V was cut by 1 base and J by 2 bases, with 13 bases left in between. There are 16 residues in the CDR3. CDR3 residues: CATSRGASEDTDTQYF. The CDR3 DNA reads TGTGCCACCAGCAGAGGGGCTAGCGAGGACACAGATACGCAGTATTTT.

The chain recombines TRBV20-1 with TRBJ1-4, with 11 bases aligning to TRBD1. This CDR3 is 14 amino acids long. Germline V lookup: CDR1 DFQATT, CDR2 SNEGSKA (reference sequence). The DNA of the CDR3 is TGCAGCCTATTCCCGGGACAGGGGGATGAAAAACTGTTTTTT. It yields the protein CSLFPGQGDEKLFF.

This clonotype was picked up a small number of times. The chain links TRBV3-1 to TRBJ1-2; D is unresolved. The V gene's germline CDR1 is LGHDT and CDR2 YNNKEL (reference sequence). The CDR3 has 13 residues. Trimming pared 0 bases from V and 6 bases from J, leaving 8 bases between. CDR3 sequence: CASSQERTDGYTF. CDR3 DNA: TGTGCCAGCAGCCAAGAGAGGACCGATGGCTACACCTTC.

This clonotype turned up a few times. V gene TRBV12-3 or TRBV12-4 combines with J gene TRBJ1-1, with TRBD1 matching over 7 bases. The V and J ends lost 5 bases and 2 bases, in that order; junction bases with no gene match: 5. The CDR3 totals 14 residues. The chain's CDR3 is CASSKGQINTEAFF. The CDR3 DNA follows: TGTGCCAGCAGTAAGGGACAGATAAACACTGAAGCTTTCTTT.

The chain joins TRBV25-1 to TRBJ2-7, with TRBD2 as a possible D gene (6 bases). The V and J ends lost 2 bases and 1 base respectively, with 15 bases between them. The CDR3 spans 16 residues. Germline values: CDR1 MGHDK, CDR2 SYGVNS. CDR3 sequence: CASSEVGGEESYEQYF. The CDR3 DNA reads TGTGCCAGCAGTGAAGTTGGTGGGGAGGAGTCCTACGAGCAGTACTTC.

This clonotype occurred a few times. This chain uses TRBV11-2 with TRBJ2-3, with 13 nucleotides matching TRBD2. The CDR3 consists of 20 residues. Trimming removed 5 bases from V and 0 bases from J; junction bases left unmatched: 14. CDR1 is SGHAT, CDR2 FQNNGV, per germline. The chain's CDR3 is CASSPTEVKLAGGSTDTQYF. The CDR3 bases are TGTGCCAGCAGCCCGACCGAGGTGAAACTAGCGGGGGGGAGCACAGATACGCAGTATTTT.

This clonotype was counted a few times. The chain links TRBV6-1 to TRBJ2-2; TRBD2 aligns across 11 bases. CDR1 and CDR2 (germline): MNHNS, SASEGT. V lost 6 bases to trimming and J lost 8 bases; unmatched junction nucleotides: 11. The CDR3 loop spans 16 amino acids. CDR3 sequence reads: CASSPGTSGFRGELFF. In DNA, the CDR3 is TGTGCCAGCAGCCCCGGGACTAGCGGTTTTCGGGGGGAGCTGTTTTTT.

This clonotype was seen only a few times. The chain recombines TRBV20-1 with TRBJ2-1; no clear D gene. Trimming left V 6 bases short and J 10 bases short, with 16 bases between. The germline CDR1 and CDR2 sequences are DFQATT and SNEGSKA (reference sequence). The CDR3 loop spans 12 amino acids. CDR3 nucleotide sequence: TGCAGTGCCCAAGAGGAGATGGCGGAGCAGTTCTTC. Its protein product is CSAQEEMAEQFF.

The chain carries TRBV20-1 and TRBJ2-7; the D is unclear. V dropped 5 bases and J dropped 4 bases, with 15 bases sitting between them. Germline CDR1 DFQATT, CDR2 SNEGSKA (reference sequence). The CDR3 length is 13 residues. CDR3 protein: CSAPGQVQYEQYF. For the CDR3, the DNA is TGCAGTGCTCCCGGGCAGGTCCAGTACGAGCAGTACTTC.

This rearrangement joins TRBV7-2 to TRBJ2-7; 11 bases align to TRBD1. The V segment lost 2 bases and the J segment 7 bases; nucleotides outside the gene matches: 4. CDR3 length equals 14 residues. Per the germline V gene, CDR1 is SGHTA and CDR2 is FQGNSA. This CDR3 is CASSLRTGGEEQYF. In DNA, the CDR3 is TGTGCCAGCAGCTTACGGACAGGGGGCGAAGAGCAGTACTTC.

As concerns this clonotype: The junction shows a germline mismatch at one end, possibly a read error. J is TRBJ2-1 and V is TRBV9; TRBD2 matches 7 bases. Germline V gene sequence: CDR1 SGDLS, CDR2 YYNGEE. This CDR3 is 17 amino acids long. The CDR3 sequence: CASSVQAGLSSHNEQFF. CDR3 DNA: TGTGCCAGCAGCGTACAAGCGGGGCTCAGCTCCCACAATGAGCAGTTCTTC.

This sequence joins TRBV3-1 and TRBJ1-1, with D maybe TRBD1 (5 bases). The CDR3 runs 13 residues. Trimming took 1 base from V and 7 from J, leaving 10 bases between them. Per germline, CDR1 LGHDT and CDR2 YNNKEL (reference sequence). The CDR3 spells CASSQGGRGEAFF. The CDR3 nucleotides are TGTGCCAGCAGCCAAGGGGGGAGGGGTGAAGCTTTCTTT.

The table lists this clonotype with many counts. The chain's CDR3 is CASSLISGELFF. In DNA form, the CDR3 reads TGTGCCAGCAGCTTGATATCCGGGGAGCTGTTTTTT. This rearrangement joins TRBV5-5 to TRBJ2-2, with D hard to call. CDR1 is SGHKS, CDR2 YYEKEE, per germline (reference sequence). The V gene lost 1 base and the J gene lost 6 bases, with 4 bases spanning the gap. This CDR3 has 12 amino acids.

The gene calls are TRBV11-2 and TRBJ2-1, with 13 bases identical to TRBD2. The length of the CDR3 is 19 residues. Germline loops: CDR1 SGHAT, CDR2 FQNNGV. With 3 bases clipped from V and 9 bases from J, the junction kept 17 bases outside the gene matches. The CDR3 DNA sequence: TGTGCCAGCAGCTTGACGGCGATGAAAACTAGCGGGAGGGAGAGTGAGCAGTTCTTC. Protein product: CASSLTAMKTSGRESEQFF.

The V gene is TRBV7-2, the J gene TRBJ2-7; 7 nucleotides agree with TRBD2. Germline CDR1 is SGHTA and CDR2 is FQGNSA. This CDR3 is built from 16 residues. V lost 1 base and J lost 1; bases outside the gene matches: 7. The DNA for the CDR3 is TGTGCCAGCAGCTTAGGCATACTAGCGAGATCCTACGAGCAGTACTTC. Translation gives CASSLGILARSYEQYF. The full variable domain, in which reference TRBV7-2 and TRBJ2-7 provide the parts outside the CDR3, is GAGVSQSPSNKVTEKGKDVELRCDPISGHTALYWYRQSLGQGLEFLIYFQGNSAPDKSGLPSDRFSAERTGGSVSTLTIQRTQQEDSAVYLCASSLGILARSYEQYFGPGTRLTVT.

This clonotype has more than one count but fewer than ten. This chain connects TRBV5-5 to TRBJ1-4; D gene uncertain. This CDR3 is built from 14 residues. Germline V gene sequence: CDR1 SGHKS, CDR2 YYEKEE (reference sequence). The V end lost 1 base, the J end lost 4 bases, and 8 bases lay between the germline ends. The CDR3 DNA sequence: TGTGCCAGCAGCTTGAGTGCCCTTAATGAAAAACTGTTTTTT. It encodes CASSLSALNEKLFF. The full variable domain, in which reference TRBV5-5 and TRBJ1-4 provide the parts outside the CDR3, is DAGVTQSPTHLIKTRGQQVTLRCSPISGHKSVSWYQQVLGQGPQFIFQYYEKEERGRGNFPDRFSARQFPNYSSELNVNALLLGDSALYLCASSLSALNEKLFFGSGTQLSVL.

This clonotype showed up many times. The chain has TRBV5-1 and TRBJ2-1; D remains ambiguous. This CDR3 region has 13 residues. V was clipped by 0 bases and J by 10 bases, with 11 bases between them. Germline CDR1 SGHRS, CDR2 YFSETQ. The chain's CDR3 is CASSLAPVTEQFF. The CDR3 nucleotides are TGCGCCAGCAGCTTGGCCCCGGTCACGGAGCAGTTCTTC.

In its sample, this clonotype was seen a few times. The chain employs TRBV12-3 or TRBV12-4 and TRBJ1-2; possible D gene TRBD1, 5 bases. The CDR3 has 15 residues. Trimming took 5 bases from V and 0 from J, leaving 13 bases between them. CDR3 DNA sequence: TGTGCCAGCAGTCTGCGGACACTTACTAACTATGGCTACACCTTC. Protein product: CASSLRTLTNYGYTF.

This chain connects TRBV20-1 to TRBJ2-5, with D perhaps matching TRBD2 (6 bases). Trimming took 4 bases from V and 2 from J, leaving 11 bases between them. The CDR3 totals 13 residues. Germline V gene data show CDR1 as DFQATT and CDR2 as SNEGSKA (reference sequence). CDR3 sequence: CSANRGDQETQYF. As DNA, the CDR3 is TGCAGTGCTAACCGCGGGGATCAAGAGACCCAGTACTTC.

V gene TRBV20-1 combines with J gene TRBJ1-1, with a possible D match to TRBD1 (5 bases). CDR3 length equals 12 residues. Germline CDR1 reads DFQATT; CDR2 reads SNEGSKA (reference sequence). CDR3 bases: TGCAGCACCCGGGCGGGGGACACTGAAGCTTTCTTT. It translates to CSTRAGDTEAFF.

This clonotype occurred a few times. The chain employs TRBV6-1 and TRBJ2-1, with 11 bases aligning to TRBD2. After removal of 7 bases from V and 10 bases from J, the junction contained 9 bases not matched to a gene. The CDR3 has 14 residues. In germline, CDR1 is MNHNS, CDR2 SASEGT. The CDR3 reads CASTTPGLAAEQFF. The CDR3 nucleotides are TGTGCCAGCACGACCCCGGGACTAGCGGCCGAGCAGTTCTTC.

The CDR3 is CASSFATARPDYEQYF. Here the CDR3 DNA reads TGTGCCAGCAGCTTTGCTACAGCGCGGCCTGACTACGAGCAGTACTTC. The V gene is TRBV11-2, the J gene TRBJ2-7; no definite D call. CDR3 length: 16 amino acids. CDR1 is SGHAT, CDR2 FQNNGV, per germline. Trimming left V 3 bases short and J 3 bases short, with 18 bases between.

The chain combines TRBV6-2 or TRBV6-3 with TRBJ1-1, with D uncertain. The CDR3 has 11 residues. Trimming removed 4 bases at V and 9 bases at J, with 9 bases between. Germline CDR1 MNHEY, CDR2 SVGEGT. CDR3 DNA sequence: TGTGCCAGCAGTTTATATGCTCAAGCTTTCTTT. This gives the protein CASSLYAQAFF.

J is TRBJ2-3 and V is TRBV25-1; TRBD1 agrees at 10 bases. Trimming cost V 8 bases and J 5 bases; bases outside gene matches: 7. This CDR3 region has 14 residues. CDR1 is MGHDK and CDR2 is SYGVNS in the germline V gene. The CDR3 loop reads CASQRQGAKDTQYF. The CDR3 bases are TGTGCCAGCCAAAGACAGGGGGCGAAAGATACGCAGTATTTT.